These 16 T cell receptor beta chains were sequenced from one sample in a study of blood T cells in healthy people across ages. Primed by a sample-barcoded 5' primer and a J-beta primer mix, a second PCR proceeded for about 7 to 12 cycles. Via MiXCR, TCRdb re-called the 5' RACE reads, giving one row per CDR3 protein. The table shows around 500,000 distinct CDR3 sequences, with more than 45% occurring only once. Material: blood. These receptor sequences come from a man older than 75 in good health.

This clonotype was found many times. The chain's CDR3 is CASRRTGGEYEQYF. The CDR3 coding sequence is TGTGCCAGCAGACGGACAGGGGGCGAGTACGAGCAGTACTTC. V gene TRBV6-5 combines with J gene TRBJ2-7, with TRBD1 matching 11 bases. Germline lookup yields CDR1 MNHEY and CDR2 SVGAGI. The CDR3 runs to 14 residues. V gave up 6 bases and J gave up 4 bases; unmatched junction bases: 5.

The chain joins TRBV9 to TRBJ2-1; 8 bases line up with TRBD2. The germline V gene encodes CDR1 SGDLS and CDR2 YYNGEE. This CDR3 has 15 amino acids. The junction had 7 bases not matched to a gene; V was cut back by 3 bases and J by 5 bases. The chain's CDR3 is CASSAGVAGNNEQFF. In DNA, the CDR3 is TGTGCCAGCAGCGCGGGGGTAGCGGGGAACAATGAGCAGTTCTTC.

As regards this clonotype: A read error may account for a junction end that differs from germline. This chain uses TRBV7-9 with TRBJ1-2; possible D gene TRBD1, 6 bases. CDR1 and CDR2 from the germline V gene are SEHNR and FQNEAQ (reference sequence). The CDR3 totals 13 residues. The CDR3 DNA sequence: TGTGCTAGCAGCCGTACAGGGAACGGGGGCTACACCTTC. Protein: CASSRTGNGGYTF.

The rearrangement links TRBV7-2 to TRBJ1-4; 9 nucleotides align to TRBD1. The germline V gene has CDR1 SGHTA and CDR2 FQGNSA. V shed 5 bases, J shed 6 bases, and the junction held 7 bases outside the gene matches. This CDR3 has 15 residues. CDR3 coding DNA: TGTGCCAGCAGCCCTCGGACAGGGGCGGATGAAAAACTGTTTTTT. It codes for CASSPRTGADEKLFF.

A note on this clonotype: A read error may account for a junction end that differs from germline. The V call is TRBV6-2 or TRBV6-3, the J call TRBJ2-4; no clear D gene. The CDR3 loop spans 11 amino acids. Germline lookup yields CDR1 MNHEY and CDR2 SVGEGT. CDR3 nucleotide sequence: TGTGCCAGCAGCTACTTGGCGGAGCAGTACTTC. Amino acids: CASSYLAEQYF.

CDR3 protein: CASSLGPAPIDTQYF. The DNA for the CDR3 is TGCGCCAGCAGCTTGGGGCCAGCCCCTATTGATACGCAGTATTTT. The chain couples TRBV5-1 to TRBJ2-3, with D hard to call. This CDR3 has 15 amino acids. Germline loops: CDR1 SGHRS, CDR2 YFSETQ. Trimming shortened V by 0 bases and J by 6 bases, and 14 bases separated the two germline ends.

This clonotype was observed a handful of times. The chain employs TRBV6-4 and TRBJ1-2; maybe TRBD1 (5 bases). The CDR3 contains 12 residues. Per the germline V gene, CDR1 is MRHNA and CDR2 is SNTAGT. V gave up 8 bases and J gave up 3 bases, with 10 bases separating them. CDR3 sequence (DNA): TGTGCCAGCCACCTGGGGGACTATGGCTACACCTTC. Its protein product is CASHLGDYGYTF.

This clonotype has ten or more counts. This chain uses TRBV6-5 with TRBJ2-7; TRBD1 matches 11 bases. Per germline, CDR1 MNHEY and CDR2 SVGAGI. The CDR3 length is 14 residues. The junction had 4 bases not matched to a gene; V was cut back by 6 bases and J by 3 bases. The CDR3 reads CASSRGQGDYEQYF. DNA of the CDR3: TGTGCCAGCAGCAGGGGACAGGGGGACTACGAGCAGTACTTC.

This clonotype has more than one count but fewer than ten. The gene calls are TRBV29-1 and TRBJ1-1, with 8 bases aligning to TRBD1. The V and J ends lost 7 bases and 6 bases, in that order; junction bases with no gene match: 4. Germline lookup yields CDR1 SQVTM and CDR2 ANQGSEA. CDR3 length: 11 amino acids. CDR3 DNA sequence: TGCAGCGGCATACAGGGGGCTGAAGCTTTCTTT. Amino acids: CSGIQGAEAFF.

This chain joins TRBV7-2 and TRBJ2-7; tentatively, D is TRBD1 (8 bases). Germline V gene lookup returns CDR1 SGHTA and CDR2 FQGNSA. The V end lost 4 bases, the J end lost 8 bases, and 18 bases lay between the germline ends. The CDR3 has 14 amino acids. The CDR3 DNA follows: TGTGCCAGCAGCTCGGGACAGGTGCGGGGGAAGCAGTACTTC. Residues: CASSSGQVRGKQYF.

This clonotype was seen more than once but under ten times. This sequence joins TRBV3-1 and TRBJ1-2; D not certain. The CDR3 has 12 residues. Germline CDR1 and CDR2: LGHDT and YNNKEL (reference sequence). V lost 5 bases to trimming and J lost 3 bases, with 7 bases between them. This CDR3 reads CASSRRDYGYTF. In nucleotides, the CDR3 is TGTGCCAGCAGCAGACGGGACTATGGCTACACCTTC. Full variable domain (outside the CDR3, taken from reference TRBV3-1 and TRBJ1-2): DTAVSQTPKYLVTQMGNDKSIKCEQNLGHDTMYWYKQDSKKFLKIMFSYNNKELIINETVPNRFSPKSPDKAHLNLHINSLELGDSAVYFCASSRRDYGYTFGSGTRLTVV.

J is TRBJ1-2 and V is TRBV20-1, with no clear D. The CDR3 runs 14 residues. V was shortened by 6 bases and J by 0 bases, with 14 bases between the two germline ends. Germline CDR1 DFQATT, CDR2 SNEGSKA (reference sequence). CDR3 region: CSAHGLGANYGYTF. In DNA form, the CDR3 reads TGCAGTGCCCACGGACTGGGAGCTAACTATGGCTACACCTTC.

The chain uses TRBV7-9 and TRBJ2-2; D might be TRBD1 (7 bases). This CDR3 is built from 14 residues. Germline V gene sequence: CDR1 SEHNR, CDR2 FQNEAQ (reference sequence). V was shortened by 4 bases and J by 6 bases, with 12 bases between the two germline ends. The CDR3 region is CASSWGQRAGELFF. The CDR3 bases are TGTGCCAGCAGCTGGGGACAGCGGGCCGGGGAGCTGTTTTTT.

In this sample, this clonotype turned up a few times. The chain is built from TRBV6-2 or TRBV6-3 and TRBJ2-7; 7 bases fit TRBD1. Matching the DNA end better, TRBJ2-5 makes the J call doubtful. The CDR3 is 14 amino acids. In germline, CDR1 is MNHEY, CDR2 SVGEGT. The DNA for the CDR3 is TGTGCCAGCAGCAAAGACGGGACAGAGGAGACCCAGTACTTC. It translates to CASSKDGTEETQYF.

This sequence joins TRBV6-5 and TRBJ2-1; TRBD2 agrees at 10 bases. This CDR3 comprises 15 residues. Germline loops: CDR1 MNHEY, CDR2 SVGAGI. J gave up 7 bases and V 7 bases, and 10 bases lay outside the gene matches. The CDR3 DNA reads TGTGCCAGCACCCCTCCAGCGGGAGGGCGGAATGAGCAGTTCTTC. Translation gives CASTPPAGGRNEQFF.

The chain has TRBV20-1 and TRBJ2-5, with 11 bases aligning to TRBD2. The germline V gene encodes CDR1 DFQATT and CDR2 SNEGSKA (reference sequence). V trimming: 6 bases; J trimming: 2 bases; junction bases outside the gene matches: 20. The CDR3 totals 19 residues. This chain's CDR3 is CSAALAGVSPTPTQETQYF. For the CDR3, the DNA is TGCAGTGCGGCACTAGCGGGAGTCTCCCCTACTCCTACACAAGAGACCCAGTACTTC.